The 17 T cell receptor beta chains listed next were all sequenced from one sample in a study of T-cell reconstitution after alpha-beta-depleted transplantation in children. Unique molecular identifiers were incorporated when the TCRbeta library was constructed. TCRdb re-derived calls from the PCR reads in MiXCR, one entry per CDR3 protein. The repertoire includes around 700,000 distinct CDR3 sequences, around 13% of them detected once, and 0.79% sits in the top ten. This sample comprised PBMCs, obtained before TCRalphabeta/CD19-depleted stem cell transplant. The receptors were gathered from a girl aged 2 to 9 with congenital amegakaryocytic thrombocytopenia, due to receive a stem cell transplant.

This clonotype was recorded many times. The chain is built from TRBV7-9 and TRBJ1-2; D gene unclear. Germline values: CDR1 SEHNR, CDR2 FQNEAQ (reference sequence). The CDR3 covers 15 residues. Trimming took 0 bases from V and 4 from J, leaving 12 bases between them. The CDR3 sequence: CASSLARSNLYGYTF. The CDR3 DNA sequence: TGTGCCAGCAGCTTAGCGCGGTCAAACCTCTATGGCTACACCTTC.

This clonotype has a count of ten or more. The V and J genes are TRBV20-1 and TRBJ2-7; D gene unclear. Trimming took 4 bases from V and 0 from J, leaving 16 bases between them. CDR1 is DFQATT, CDR2 SNEGSKA, per germline (reference sequence). The CDR3 is 15 amino acids. The CDR3 sequence: CSAIRFGLGSYEQYF. Written as DNA, the CDR3 is TGCAGTGCTATTCGTTTCGGGCTAGGCTCCTACGAGCAGTACTTC.

Remarks on this clonotype: One base away lies a much larger clone, so this may be a sequencing read error. The chain carries TRBV20-1 and TRBJ2-1, with D possibly matching TRBD2 (5 bases). Germline assignment: CDR1 DFQATT and CDR2 SNEGSKA (reference sequence). The CDR3 sequence is 15 residues long. Written as DNA, the CDR3 is TGCAGAGCTCCTGGACTGGCGAGAGACTACAATGAGCAGTTCTTC. This sequence encodes CRAPGLARDYNEQFF.

The sample holds a few counts of this clonotype. The junction differs from germline at one of its ends, possibly a read error. This chain links TRBV20-1 with TRBJ1-4; D perhaps matches TRBD1 (6 bases). The CDR3 spans 11 residues. The germline gives CDR1 DFQATT, CDR2 SNEGSKA (reference sequence). The CDR3 sequence is CSARERGKSSF. CDR3 nucleotide sequence: TGCAGTGCTAGGGAGAGGGGGAAATCCTCGTTC.

This clonotype came up a few times. The chain carries TRBV6-2 or TRBV6-3 and TRBJ2-5; D gene unclear. The germline V gene has CDR1 MNHEY and CDR2 SVGEGT. This CDR3 region has 15 residues. V gave up 4 bases and J gave up 1 base, with 13 bases separating them. For the CDR3, the DNA is TGTGCCAGCAGTTGGGGTTATGTGGCCCAAGAGACCCAGTACTTC. Protein sequence: CASSWGYVAQETQYF.

This clonotype was found many times. The chain recombines TRBV20-1 with TRBJ2-1; D may be TRBD1 (5 bases). This CDR3 has 13 residues. Looked up from germline, CDR1 is DFQATT and CDR2 is SNEGSKA (reference sequence). The V end lost 4 bases, the J end lost 6 bases, and 13 bases lay between the germline ends. CDR3 region: CSANAGFSNEQFF. Written as DNA, the CDR3 is TGCAGTGCTAATGCAGGGTTCTCCAATGAGCAGTTCTTC.

This clonotype came up a few times. The CDR3 loop reads CASSLGFTETQYF. The CDR3 DNA reads as TGTGCCAGCAGCTTAGGATTCACCGAGACCCAGTACTTC. The genes are TRBV7-8 and TRBJ2-5; no clear D. The CDR3 consists of 13 residues. Trimming stripped 1 base from V and 5 bases from J, with 8 bases between. Germline-derived CDR1 and CDR2 are SGHVS and FQNEAQ.

Many counts were recorded for this clonotype. This chain uses TRBV20-1 with TRBJ2-1; D is undetermined. The length of the CDR3 is 15 residues. V dropped 1 base and J dropped 0 bases, with 10 bases sitting between them. Germline CDR1 DFQATT, CDR2 SNEGSKA (reference sequence). CDR3 amino acids: CSARVKSYSYNEQFF. CDR3 sequence (DNA): TGCAGTGCTAGAGTTAAGAGCTACTCCTACAATGAGCAGTTCTTC.

This clonotype showed up just a few times. This sequence joins TRBV12-3 or TRBV12-4 and TRBJ1-2; 8 bases map to TRBD1. The CDR3 has 15 amino acids. With 5 bases clipped from V and 7 bases from J, the junction kept 12 bases outside the gene matches. The CDR3 bases are TGTGCCAGCAGTCTCGAACCCCCAGGGGGCGGTGGCTACACCTTC. It translates to CASSLEPPGGGGYTF.

J is TRBJ1-2 and V is TRBV5-1; 7 nucleotides agree with TRBD1. Trimming cost V 3 bases and J 2 bases; bases outside gene matches: 16. Germline V gives CDR1 SGHRS, CDR2 YFSETQ. The CDR3 consists of 18 residues. CDR3 sequence: CASSSQTGAPGINYGYTF. The DNA of the CDR3 is TGCGCCAGCAGCTCACAAACAGGGGCTCCGGGTATCAACTATGGCTACACCTTC.

This clonotype was detected ten times or more. V usage is TRBV5-1 and J usage is TRBJ2-7; D ambiguous. The CDR3 has 15 amino acids. Germline V gene sequence: CDR1 SGHRS, CDR2 YFSETQ. Trimming left V 0 bases short and J 2 bases short, with 12 bases between. In DNA, the CDR3 is TGCGCCAGCAGCTTGGTCGGGTCAGGAACCTACGAGCAGTACTTC. Translation gives CASSLVGSGTYEQYF.

This clonotype was detected many times. The V and J genes are TRBV20-1 and TRBJ2-2; no firm D call. The V end lost 6 bases, the J end lost 6 bases, and 17 bases lay between the germline ends. Germline CDR1 DFQATT, CDR2 SNEGSKA (reference sequence). There are 14 residues in the CDR3. This CDR3 reads CSAYDLFSSGELFF. The CDR3 region has the DNA TGCAGTGCCTATGACCTGTTCTCGTCCGGGGAGCTGTTTTTT.

In this sample, this clonotype turned up many times. V usage is TRBV20-1 and J usage is TRBJ2-7, with unresolved D. Trimming removed 6 bases from V and 2 bases from J, with 11 bases in between. The length of the CDR3 is 12 residues. The germline gives CDR1 DFQATT, CDR2 SNEGSKA (reference sequence). CDR3 in DNA: TGCAGTGCAGCTTCGGCCGCCTACGAGCAGTACTTC. This gives the protein CSAASAAYEQYF.

In this sample, this clonotype turned up a few times. This rearrangement joins TRBV7-3 to TRBJ2-5; TRBD2 matches at 7 bases. Germline CDR1 reads SGHTA; CDR2 reads FQGTGA. The V and J ends lost 6 bases and 2 bases, in that order; junction bases with no gene match: 9. The CDR3 sequence is 15 residues long. This CDR3 reads CASSPTPGLQETQYF. The DNA for the CDR3 is TGTGCCAGCAGTCCGACTCCGGGACTACAAGAGACCCAGTACTTC.

This clonotype was picked up many times. The rearrangement links TRBV5-1 to TRBJ2-1; 8 nucleotides agree with TRBD2. After removal of 8 bases from V and 5 bases from J, the junction contained 12 bases not matched to a gene. CDR1 and CDR2 (germline): SGHRS, YFSETQ. The CDR3 has 15 residues. The CDR3 DNA sequence: TGCGCCAGTAGCCAGCTAGCGGGTTTTCACAATGAGCAGTTCTTC. Protein: CASSQLAGFHNEQFF.

This rearrangement joins TRBV29-1 to TRBJ1-5; D is perhaps TRBD1 (6 bases). CDR3 length equals 13 residues. Germline-derived CDR1 and CDR2 are SQVTM and ANQGSEA. V gave up 6 bases and J gave up 0 bases, with 9 bases separating them. The CDR3 DNA reads TGCAGCGTGATGGACAGTAGCAATCAGCCCCAGCATTTT. It encodes CSVMDSSNQPQHF.

The sample holds a few counts of this clonotype. The V gene is TRBV15, the J gene TRBJ2-1; tentatively, D is TRBD1 or TRBD2 (5 bases each). This CDR3 spans 13 amino acids. Germline-derived CDR1 and CDR2 are LNHNV and YYDKDF (reference sequence). The germline V and J ends were trimmed by 10 bases and 3 bases, with 13 bases remaining between them. The CDR3 DNA reads TGTGCCAGTCAGGGAGCGAACTACAATGAGCAGTTCTTC. Its translation is CASQGANYNEQFF.